This T cell receptor (beta chain) was sequenced in a study of identical twins. Study-level results: It was possible that invariant MAIT and iNKT cells partly confounded the zero-insertion analyses. Researchers reported weaker excess twin sharing in beta out-of-frame sequences.

This clonotype occurred a few times. Antigen: not known. Everyone who donated was a healthy Caucasian. The authors used template switching to add a universal primer site and gave cDNA unique molecular identifiers. TCRdb re-called the 5' RACE reads through MiXCR, storing one row per CDR3 protein. The sample yields roughly 1.6 million distinct CDR3 sequences, around 29% seen once. Germline V gives CDR1 MNHEY, CDR2 SMNVEV (reference sequence). V was clipped by 5 bases and J by 1 base; unmatched bases: 4. The CDR3 covers 16 residues. The specimen sequenced was cord blood. The V and J genes are TRBV27 and TRBJ2-2, with 10 nucleotides matching TRBD2. This TCR came from a newborn girl in good health. The CDR3, as DNA: TGTGCCAGCAGTGGAACTAGCGGGGAGAACACCGGGGAGCTGTTTTTT. Translated: CASSGTSGENTGELFF.